This T cell receptor (beta chain) was obtained from a study of blood T cell repertoires in COVID-19. Deletions cut 0 bases from V and 6 bases from J, with 19 bases between. Germline CDR1 and CDR2: SGHRS and YFSETQ. This CDR3 comprises 16 residues. Authors' analysis steps: It was from reference gene primer amplification that nucleated cell counts were estimated. Sequencing used immunoSEQ multiplex PCR; TCRdb keeps in-frame clones, though not all of them. V and J calls and clone size come straight from that table; D and trimming were deduced from the DNA. This sample yields some 420,000 clones, of which roughly nine tenths are seen a single time; 0.95% to 1.2% belongs to the top ten.

This sequence originates from a man under 40 who had recovered from COVID-19. This chain connects TRBV5-1 to TRBJ2-7; perhaps TRBD1 as D (8 bases). Sample: PBMCs or T cells enriched from blood (not recorded which). The CDR3 nucleotides read TGCGCCAGCAGCTTGGCAGGGGGAGGGGACAGGAGCGAGCAGTACTTC. This gives the protein CASSLAGGGDRSEQYF.